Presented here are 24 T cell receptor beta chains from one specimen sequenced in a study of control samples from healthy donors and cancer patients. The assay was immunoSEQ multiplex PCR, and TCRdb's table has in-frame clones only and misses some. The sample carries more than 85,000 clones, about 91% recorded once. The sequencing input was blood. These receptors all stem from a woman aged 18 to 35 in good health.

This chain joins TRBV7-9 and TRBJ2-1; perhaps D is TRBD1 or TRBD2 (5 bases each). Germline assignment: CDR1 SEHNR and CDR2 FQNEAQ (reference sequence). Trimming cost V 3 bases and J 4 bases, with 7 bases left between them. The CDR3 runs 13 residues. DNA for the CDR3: TGTGCCAGCAGCTTGGGACCGTACAATGAGCAGTTCTTC. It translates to CASSLGPYNEQFF.

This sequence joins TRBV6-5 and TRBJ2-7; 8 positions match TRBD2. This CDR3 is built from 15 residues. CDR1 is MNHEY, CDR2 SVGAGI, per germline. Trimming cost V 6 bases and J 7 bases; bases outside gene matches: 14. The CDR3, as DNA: TGTGCCAGCAGCCACCCCCGCGGGGGGCCGGGGGAGCAGTACTTC. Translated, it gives CASSHPRGGPGEQYF.

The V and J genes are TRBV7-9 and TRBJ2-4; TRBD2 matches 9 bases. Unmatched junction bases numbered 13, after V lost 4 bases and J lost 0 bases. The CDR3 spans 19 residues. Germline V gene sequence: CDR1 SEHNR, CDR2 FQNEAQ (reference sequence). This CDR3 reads CASSSRNVAGELAKNIQYF. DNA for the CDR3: TGTGCCAGCAGCTCCCGCAATGTAGCGGGAGAGTTAGCCAAAAACATTCAGTACTTC.

The CDR3 is CASSLPGQGARDTIYF. Here the CDR3 DNA reads TGTGCCAGCAGTTTACCTGGACAGGGGGCGCGGGACACCATATATTTT. The genes are TRBV28 and TRBJ1-3; 11 positions agree with TRBD1. The germline V gene encodes CDR1 MDHEN and CDR2 SYDVKM. The V and J ends lost 2 bases and 8 bases, in that order; junction bases with no gene match: 8. The CDR3 is 16 amino acids.

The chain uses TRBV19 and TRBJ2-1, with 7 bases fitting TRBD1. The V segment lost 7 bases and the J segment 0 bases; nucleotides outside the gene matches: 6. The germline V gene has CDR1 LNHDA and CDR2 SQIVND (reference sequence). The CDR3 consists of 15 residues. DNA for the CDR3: TGTGCCAGTACCCTGACAGGGAGCTCCTACAATGAGCAGTTCTTC. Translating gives CASTLTGSSYNEQFF.

The CDR3 sequence is CASSFSTGGTEAFF. In DNA form, the CDR3 reads TGTGCCAGCAGCTTCTCCACCGGAGGGACTGAAGCTTTCTTT. The V gene is TRBV7-9, the J gene TRBJ1-1; D unresolved. This CDR3 has 14 residues. Germline values: CDR1 SEHNR, CDR2 FQNEAQ (reference sequence). Trimming took off 3 bases at V and 5 bases at J, with 13 bases between the two ends.

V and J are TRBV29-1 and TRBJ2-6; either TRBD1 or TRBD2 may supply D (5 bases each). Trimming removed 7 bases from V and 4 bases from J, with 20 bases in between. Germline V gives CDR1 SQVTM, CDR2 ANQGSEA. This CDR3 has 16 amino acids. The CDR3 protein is CSAQGDSSQGANVLTF. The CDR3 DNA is TGCAGCGCCCAGGGAGACAGCAGCCAGGGGGCCAACGTCCTGACTTTC. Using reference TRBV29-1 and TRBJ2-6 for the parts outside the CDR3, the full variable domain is SAVISQKPSRDICQRGTSLTIQCQVDSQVTMMFWYRQQPGQSLTLIATANQGSEATYESGFVIDKFPISRPNLTFSTLTVSNMSPEDSSIYLCSAQGDSSQGANVLTFGAGSRLTVL.

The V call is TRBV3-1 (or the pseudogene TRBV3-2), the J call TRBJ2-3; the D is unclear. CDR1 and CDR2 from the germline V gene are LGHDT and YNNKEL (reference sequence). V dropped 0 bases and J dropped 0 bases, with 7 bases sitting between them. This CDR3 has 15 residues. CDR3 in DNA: TGTGCCAGCAGCCAAGACGATGGGAGCACAGATACGCAGTATTTT. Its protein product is CASSQDDGSTDTQYF.

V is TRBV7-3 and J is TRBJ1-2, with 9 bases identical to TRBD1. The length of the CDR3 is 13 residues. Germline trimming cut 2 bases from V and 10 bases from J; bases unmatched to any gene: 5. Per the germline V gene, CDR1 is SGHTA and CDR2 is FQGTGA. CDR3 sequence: CASSLGTGKDYTF. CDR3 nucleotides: TGTGCCAGCAGCTTAGGGACAGGGAAGGACTACACCTTC.

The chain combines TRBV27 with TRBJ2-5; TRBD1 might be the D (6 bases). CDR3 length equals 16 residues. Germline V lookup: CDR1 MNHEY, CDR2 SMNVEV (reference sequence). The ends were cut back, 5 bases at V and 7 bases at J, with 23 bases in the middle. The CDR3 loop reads CASSPNRDTVFGTQYF. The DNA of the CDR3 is TGTGCCAGCAGTCCAAATCGGGACACAGTATTCGGGACCCAGTACTTC.

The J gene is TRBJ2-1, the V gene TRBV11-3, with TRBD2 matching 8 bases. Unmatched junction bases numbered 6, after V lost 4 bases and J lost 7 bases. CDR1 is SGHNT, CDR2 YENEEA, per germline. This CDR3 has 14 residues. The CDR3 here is CASSYGGRLNEQFF. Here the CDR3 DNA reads TGTGCCAGCAGCTATGGCGGGAGGTTGAATGAGCAGTTCTTC.

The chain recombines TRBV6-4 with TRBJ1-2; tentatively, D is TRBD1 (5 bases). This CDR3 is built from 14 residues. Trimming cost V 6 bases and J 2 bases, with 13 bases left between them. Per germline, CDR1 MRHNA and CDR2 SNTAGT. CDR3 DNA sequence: TGTGCCAGCAGCCCGGGACCATTCAACTATGGCTACACCTTC. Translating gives CASSPGPFNYGYTF.

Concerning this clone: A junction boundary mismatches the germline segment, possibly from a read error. In nucleotides, the CDR3 is TGTGCTAGCAGCTTAGGCGCCGGGTCCACCTACGAGCAGTACTTC. This translates into CASSLGAGSTYEQYF. The V call is TRBV7-7, the J call TRBJ2-7; D unclear. This CDR3 region has 15 residues. Germline CDR1 SSHAT, CDR2 FNYEAQ (reference sequence).

CDR3 loop: CASSLDPGGGRETQYF. The CDR3 nucleotides are TGTGCCAGCAGCTTAGATCCCGGCGGGGGTCGGGAGACCCAGTACTTC. J is TRBJ2-5 and V is TRBV11-3, with 7 bases matching TRBD2. Germline CDR1 SGHNT, CDR2 YENEEA. The CDR3 runs 16 residues. J gave up 5 bases and V 0 bases, and 9 bases lay outside the gene matches.

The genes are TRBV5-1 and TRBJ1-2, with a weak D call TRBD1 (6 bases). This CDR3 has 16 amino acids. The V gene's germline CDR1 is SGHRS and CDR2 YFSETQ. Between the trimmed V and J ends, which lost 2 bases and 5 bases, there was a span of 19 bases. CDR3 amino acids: CASSFGQPNTKYGYTF. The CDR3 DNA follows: TGCGCCAGCAGCTTCGGACAGCCGAACACGAAATATGGCTACACCTTC.

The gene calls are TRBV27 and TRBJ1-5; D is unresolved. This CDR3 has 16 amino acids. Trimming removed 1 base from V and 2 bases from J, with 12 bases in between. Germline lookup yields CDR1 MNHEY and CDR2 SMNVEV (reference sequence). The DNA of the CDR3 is TGTGCCAGCAGTTTATTGGGGTGGAGTGGCAATCAGCCCCAGCATTTT. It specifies CASSLLGWSGNQPQHF.

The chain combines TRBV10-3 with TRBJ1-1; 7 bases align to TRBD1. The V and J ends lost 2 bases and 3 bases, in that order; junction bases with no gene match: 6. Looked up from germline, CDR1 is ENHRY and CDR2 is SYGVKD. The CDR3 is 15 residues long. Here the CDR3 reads CAISEPYQGDTEAFF. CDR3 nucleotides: TGTGCCATCAGTGAGCCCTACCAGGGGGACACTGAAGCTTTCTTT.

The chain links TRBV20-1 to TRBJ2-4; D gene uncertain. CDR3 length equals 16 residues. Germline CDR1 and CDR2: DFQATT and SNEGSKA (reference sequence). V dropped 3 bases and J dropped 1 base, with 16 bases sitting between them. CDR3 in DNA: TGCAGTGCTAGTCTCGTGGTCGCCGCGGCCAAAAACATTCAGTACTTC. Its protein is CSASLVVAAAKNIQYF.

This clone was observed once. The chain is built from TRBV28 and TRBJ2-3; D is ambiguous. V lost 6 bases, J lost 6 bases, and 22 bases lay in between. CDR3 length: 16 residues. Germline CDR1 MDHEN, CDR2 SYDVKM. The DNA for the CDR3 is TGTGCCAGCAGCAGGTGGGCGTACCTCCCATGGGATACGCAGTATTTT. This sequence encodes CASSRWAYLPWDTQYF.

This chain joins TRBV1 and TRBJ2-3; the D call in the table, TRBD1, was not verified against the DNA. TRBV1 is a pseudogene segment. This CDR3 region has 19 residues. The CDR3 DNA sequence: TGCACCAGCAGCCCCTGCCGAGCGGTGGACAGCCCTAGCACAGATACGCAGTATTTT. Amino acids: CTSSPCRAVDSPSTDTQYF.

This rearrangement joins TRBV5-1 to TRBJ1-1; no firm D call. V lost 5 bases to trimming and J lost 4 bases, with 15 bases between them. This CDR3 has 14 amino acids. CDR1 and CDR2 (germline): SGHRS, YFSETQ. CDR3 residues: CASSTYPGSTEAFF. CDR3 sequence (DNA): TGCGCCAGCAGTACGTATCCCGGGAGCACTGAAGCTTTCTTT.

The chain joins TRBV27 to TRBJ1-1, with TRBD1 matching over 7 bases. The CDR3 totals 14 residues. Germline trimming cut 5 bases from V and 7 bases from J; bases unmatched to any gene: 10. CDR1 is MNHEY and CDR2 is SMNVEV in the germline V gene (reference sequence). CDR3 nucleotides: TGTGCCAGCAGTCTTTCAGGGGGTCGTCATGAAGCTTTCTTT. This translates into CASSLSGGRHEAFF.

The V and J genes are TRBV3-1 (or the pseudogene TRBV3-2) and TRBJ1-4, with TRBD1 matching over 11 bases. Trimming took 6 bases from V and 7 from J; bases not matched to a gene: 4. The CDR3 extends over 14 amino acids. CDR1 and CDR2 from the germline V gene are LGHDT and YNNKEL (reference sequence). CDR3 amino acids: CASRAGTGGEKLFF. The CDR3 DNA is TGTGCCAGCAGAGCCGGGACAGGGGGTGAAAAACTGTTTTTT.

The CDR3 loop reads CASSQDLAAATPLHF. The CDR3 nucleotides read TGTGCCAGCAGCCAAGATCTAGCGGCCGCGACACCCCTCCACTTT. V usage is TRBV3-1 (or the pseudogene TRBV3-2) and J usage is TRBJ1-6, with unresolved D. Looked up from germline, CDR1 is LGHDT and CDR2 is YNNKEL (reference sequence). The CDR3 totals 15 residues. V was pared by 0 bases and J by 11 bases, with 14 bases between.